The 2 T cell receptor beta chains reported below all come from one sample, sequenced in a study of blood T cell repertoires in COVID-19. Here immunoSEQ multiplex PCR was the method, and the copy in TCRdb shows in-frame clones only, minus some. The table records over 350,000 clones, roughly 90% of them present only once. The sequencing sample was made of PBMCs or T cells enriched from blood (not recorded which). These receptors came from a woman between 25 and 40 years old with acute COVID-19.

This chain links TRBV2 with TRBJ1-1; D gene unclear. CDR1 is SNHLY, CDR2 FYNNEI, per germline. The CDR3 totals 13 residues. V was cut by 9 bases and J by 1 base, with 12 bases left in between. The CDR3 bases are TGTGCCAGTTCCCGGGAGGGGAACACTGAAGCTTTCTTT. This encodes CASSREGNTEAFF.

CDR3 sequence reads: CASSLAKEQEFSYEQYF. CDR3 sequence (DNA): TGCGCCAGCAGCTTGGCCAAGGAACAGGAATTCTCCTACGAGCAGTACTTC. This chain connects TRBV5-1 to TRBJ2-7, with a weak D call TRBD1 (5 bases). CDR1 and CDR2 from the germline V gene are SGHRS and YFSETQ. The CDR3 extends over 17 amino acids. The V end was cut by 0 bases, the J end by 0 bases, with 16 bases between.